The 25 T cell receptor beta chains presented below share a single source sample, sequenced in a study of CD8 T cells in ankylosing spondylitis. TCRdb reanalysed the 5' RACE reads using MiXCR and keeps one entry per CDR3 protein. The sample has about 200,000 distinct CDR3 sequences; roughly 13% are singletons. Sequenced input: blood, either unsorted or a sorted T cell fraction (not recorded which). These receptors were taken from a male donor with ankylosing spondylitis or in good health (not recorded which).

This clonotype was found a few times. The chain uses TRBV27 and TRBJ1-1, with D tentatively TRBD1 (5 bases). The V gene lost 0 bases and the J gene lost 1 base, with 12 bases spanning the gap. Germline V CDR1 and CDR2: MNHEY, SMNVEV (reference sequence). The CDR3 runs 16 residues. The DNA for the CDR3 is TGTGCCAGCAGTTTATCTGGCCAGGGCCAGAACACTGAAGCTTTCTTT. As protein: CASSLSGQGQNTEAFF.

This clonotype turned up a few times. This sequence joins TRBV25-1 and TRBJ2-3; 7 nucleotides match TRBD2. J was trimmed by 4 bases and V by 10 bases; bases with no gene match: 8. CDR1 and CDR2 from the germline V gene are MGHDK and SYGVNS. The CDR3 has 13 residues. The CDR3 region is CATLGGVPDTQYF. For the CDR3, the DNA is TGTGCCACCCTGGGGGGGGTCCCAGATACGCAGTATTTT.

This rearrangement joins TRBV7-8 to TRBJ2-5; D is uncertain. The germline V gene has CDR1 SGHVS and CDR2 FQNEAQ. Trimming stripped 2 bases from V and 2 bases from J, with 9 bases between. CDR3 length: 14 residues. CDR3 in amino acids: CASSLFSEQETQYF. CDR3 bases: TGTGCCAGCAGCTTATTTTCAGAACAAGAGACCCAGTACTTC.

This clonotype was seen repeatedly, ten times or more. The chain joins TRBV29-1 to TRBJ2-7, with 8 nucleotides matching TRBD2. The CDR3 has 13 amino acids. Trimming took 3 bases from V and 2 from J; bases not matched to a gene: 3. Germline V lookup: CDR1 SQVTM, CDR2 ANQGSEA. CDR3 nucleotides: TGCAGCGTTGATACGGGAGGGACCTACGAGCAGTACTTC. Translation: CSVDTGGTYEQYF.

This clonotype appeared a few times. The rearrangement links TRBV10-3 to TRBJ2-7; D unclear. Trimming took off 2 bases at V and 1 base at J, with 18 bases between the two ends. CDR1 is ENHRY and CDR2 is SYGVKD in the germline V gene. The length of the CDR3 is 17 residues. The DNA for the CDR3 is TGTGCCATCAGTGAGGATTCGCCGAGTTCCGTATCCTACGAGCAGTACTTC. Translated: CAISEDSPSSVSYEQYF.

In this sample, this clonotype turned up a few times. The chain uses TRBV20-1 and TRBJ2-7; 8 positions match TRBD2. The CDR3 sequence is 15 residues long. V was pared by 4 bases and J by 4 bases, with 12 bases of the junction left unmatched. Germline CDR1 reads DFQATT; CDR2 reads SNEGSKA (reference sequence). DNA of the CDR3: TGCAGTGCTACCCCGCCTACGGGAGGGATATACGAGCAGTACTTC. Translated, it gives CSATPPTGGIYEQYF.

This clonotype was seen a handful of times. This sequence joins TRBV6-5 and TRBJ2-6; 9 bases are a match to TRBD1. V shed 4 bases and J 3 bases; nucleotides not matched to a gene: 1. CDR3 size: 15 residues. Germline CDR1 and CDR2: MNHEY and SVGAGI. The CDR3 protein is CASSLTGGGANVLTF. CDR3 in DNA: TGTGCCAGCAGTTTGACAGGGGGTGGGGCCAACGTCCTGACTTTC.

In this sample, this clonotype turned up a few times. This chain links TRBV20-1 with TRBJ1-1; 9 bases agree with TRBD1. The CDR3 spans 14 residues. Germline V CDR1 and CDR2: DFQATT, SNEGSKA (reference sequence). Unmatched junction bases numbered 7, after V lost 4 bases and J lost 4 bases. The CDR3 nucleotides read TGCAGTGCTACTGCCACAGGGGGCTTCACTGAAGCTTTCTTT. It yields the protein CSATATGGFTEAFF.

This chain uses TRBV2 with TRBJ2-7; D is ambiguous. Germline-derived CDR1 and CDR2 are SNHLY and FYNNEI. The CDR3 is 13 residues long. Trimming took 4 bases from V and 2 from J, leaving 9 bases between them. CDR3 residues: CASSANGPYEQYF. CDR3 DNA sequence: TGTGCCAGCAGTGCAAATGGGCCCTACGAGCAGTACTTC.

The rearrangement links TRBV20-1 to TRBJ2-1, with a tentative D call TRBD1 (7 bases). Trimming pared 0 bases from V and 6 bases from J, leaving 15 bases between. The germline V gene encodes CDR1 DFQATT and CDR2 SNEGSKA (reference sequence). The CDR3 spans 15 residues. The CDR3 loop is CSARDPGRGVNEQFF. The CDR3 coding sequence is TGCAGTGCTAGAGATCCCGGCAGGGGGGTCAATGAGCAGTTCTTC.

This clonotype was seen many times. The chain is built from TRBV20-1 and TRBJ1-1, with D possibly matching TRBD1 (5 bases). The CDR3 is 15 amino acids. Trimming pared 0 bases from V and 4 bases from J, leaving 15 bases between. The germline gives CDR1 DFQATT, CDR2 SNEGSKA (reference sequence). Written as DNA, the CDR3 is TGCAGTGCTAGAGATCTTGGCAGGGAAGCCACTGAAGCTTTCTTT. Amino acids: CSARDLGREATEAFF.

This clonotype came up a few times. This chain links TRBV20-1 with TRBJ2-5, with 15 nucleotides matching TRBD2. CDR3 size: 19 residues. J gave up 2 bases and V 0 bases, and 10 bases lay outside the gene matches. Germline CDR1 and CDR2: DFQATT and SNEGSKA (reference sequence). In DNA form, the CDR3 reads TGCAGTGCTAGAGATTCGGGACTAGCGGGGGGTCTTACACAAGAGACCCAGTACTTC. Translating gives CSARDSGLAGGLTQETQYF.

This clonotype was seen a few times. This chain connects TRBV5-6 to TRBJ2-4, with 9 nucleotides matching TRBD2. Germline V CDR1 and CDR2: SGHDT, YYEEEE. Unmatched junction bases numbered 5, after V lost 0 bases and J lost 4 bases. This CDR3 region has 16 residues. In DNA, the CDR3 is TGTGCCAGCAGCTTGGTCGGCCTAGCGGGGAAAAACATTCAGTACTTC. Residues: CASSLVGLAGKNIQYF.

This clonotype has only a few counts. The chain links TRBV7-9 to TRBJ1-6, with D uncertain. Germline V gene sequence: CDR1 SEHNR, CDR2 FQNEAQ (reference sequence). The CDR3 covers 13 residues. With 8 bases removed from V and 9 bases from J, the gap between germline ends came to 14 bases. CDR3 in DNA: TGTGCCAGCGGCACCCCGAGTTCTTCACCCCTCCACTTT. Protein product: CASGTPSSSPLHF.

In this sample, this clonotype turned up a few times. The chain employs TRBV6-1 and TRBJ2-7, with TRBD2 matching 9 bases. With V trimmed by 6 bases and J by 5 bases, 14 bases remained unmatched. This CDR3 spans 16 amino acids. Germline lookup yields CDR1 MNHNS and CDR2 SASEGT. The CDR3 is CASRLFPGTSNDEQYF. DNA of the CDR3: TGTGCCAGCAGACTATTCCCCGGGACTAGCAACGACGAGCAGTACTTC.

This clonotype has a handful of counts. The genes are TRBV7-9 and TRBJ2-1; perhaps TRBD2 as D (5 bases). The CDR3 extends over 15 amino acids. Deletions cut 5 bases from V and 0 bases from J, with 11 bases between. Germline V gives CDR1 SEHNR, CDR2 FQNEAQ (reference sequence). The CDR3, as DNA: TGTGCCAGCAGCCCGAAGACTAACTCCTACAATGAGCAGTTCTTC. Protein product: CASSPKTNSYNEQFF.

This clonotype has more than one count but fewer than ten. The rearrangement links TRBV20-1 to TRBJ1-1; weak D call: TRBD1 (6 bases). The ends were cut back, 1 base at V and 6 bases at J, with 9 bases in the middle. Germline-derived CDR1 and CDR2 are DFQATT and SNEGSKA (reference sequence). The CDR3 runs to 12 residues. The CDR3 nucleotides read TGCAGTGCTAGAGCACAGGGAGCTGAAGCTTTCTTT. It is translated as CSARAQGAEAFF.

There are a few counts of this clonotype. The chain is built from TRBV4-1 and TRBJ2-7; D not certain. The CDR3 spans 14 residues. V was clipped by 0 bases and J by 3 bases, with 9 bases between them. Per germline, CDR1 MGHRA and CDR2 YSYEKL. The CDR3 DNA reads as TGCGCCAGCAGCCAAGATCGAGAATTCTACGAGCAGTACTTC. Protein sequence: CASSQDREFYEQYF.

The chain combines TRBV3-1 with TRBJ2-3, with 9 bases aligning to TRBD2. Germline trimming cut 0 bases from V and 4 bases from J; bases unmatched to any gene: 11. Germline V gives CDR1 LGHDT, CDR2 YNNKEL (reference sequence). This CDR3 has 18 residues. This CDR3 is CASSQEYDAGGPSDTQYF. The CDR3 bases are TGTGCCAGCAGCCAAGAATACGACGCGGGGGGGCCCTCAGATACGCAGTATTTT.

This clonotype came up a few times. The rearrangement links TRBV12-3 or TRBV12-4 to TRBJ2-1; D is undetermined. Between the trimmed V and J ends, which lost 5 bases and 7 bases, there was a span of 9 bases. The CDR3 length is 12 residues. This CDR3 reads CASSAAGNEQFF. The CDR3 DNA reads as TGTGCCAGCAGTGCCGCCGGGAATGAGCAGTTCTTC.

This clonotype was observed a few times. The rearrangement joins TRBV20-1 to TRBJ1-2, with 9 bases lining up with TRBD1. From germline, CDR1 is DFQATT and CDR2 SNEGSKA (reference sequence). The CDR3 is made up of 13 amino acids. V lost 6 bases and J lost 1; bases outside the gene matches: 3. CDR3 nucleotide sequence: TGCAGTGCCCCGGGACAGGGTAACTATGGCTACACCTTC. It is translated as CSAPGQGNYGYTF.

The sample holds a few counts of this clonotype. This chain uses TRBV12-3 or TRBV12-4 with TRBJ2-5, with TRBD1 matching 7 bases. After removal of 6 bases from V and 5 bases from J, the junction contained 6 bases not matched to a gene. CDR3 length: 13 amino acids. In DNA form, the CDR3 reads TGTGCCAGCAGCATGACAGGGATGGAGACCCAGTACTTC. Protein product: CASSMTGMETQYF.

This clonotype was observed at least ten times. Here the CDR3 DNA reads TGTGCCAGCAGCCCAGCCCCCACAGGGGGAAATGAGCAGTTCTTC. It codes for CASSPAPTGGNEQFF. The V call is TRBV7-9, the J call TRBJ2-1; the match to TRBD1 covers 8 bases. The length of the CDR3 is 15 residues. The germline V gene has CDR1 SEHNR and CDR2 FQNEAQ (reference sequence). V lost 5 bases to trimming and J lost 7 bases; unmatched junction nucleotides: 10.

With regard to this clonotype: This may be a read error, as it is one base from a much larger clone. CDR3 nucleotides: TGTGCCAGCAGCCGACAGCTGAACACTGAAGATTTCTTT. Protein: CASSRQLNTEDFF. V and J are TRBV7-9 and TRBJ1-1; the D gene is possibly TRBD1 (5 bases). Germline V gene lookup returns CDR1 SEHNR and CDR2 FQNEAQ (reference sequence). The CDR3 totals 13 residues.

The V call is TRBV18, the J call TRBJ1-1; no firm D call. V lost 2 bases, J lost 4 bases, and 11 bases lay in between. The CDR3 runs 14 residues. Germline V gives CDR1 KGHSH, CDR2 LQKENI. The CDR3 spells CASSPGLAGTEAFF. The CDR3 DNA sequence: TGTGCCAGCTCACCAGGATTGGCGGGCACTGAAGCTTTCTTT.